The clone carrying this T cell receptor (beta chain) was recorded at least ten times. The antigen remains unidentified. PCR was performed a second time for about 7 to 11 cycles using a sample-barcoded 5' primer and a J-beta primer mix. Using its own MiXCR run on the 5' RACE reads, TCRdb lists one record per CDR3 protein. The sample contains about 650,000 distinct CDR3 sequences, less than 40% of which appear only once. The sample providers were healthy Caucasian people from Russia, aged about 6 to 90. This sample stems from a study of blood T cells in healthy people across ages. Study-level points and caveats: Per-million-T-cell TCR beta diversity fell roughly linearly with age.

The CDR3 runs 13 residues. CDR1 is MNHEY, CDR2 SVGEGT, per germline. V lost 6 bases and J 4 bases, leaving 12 bases between the germline ends. This receptor was taken from a woman older than 75 in good health. The gene calls are TRBV6-2 or TRBV6-3 and TRBJ2-5; D might be TRBD2 (6 bases). Sequencing used blood. In DNA, the CDR3 is TGTGCCAGCAGACAAAACGGGGGAGAGACCCAGTACTTC. Translating it yields CASRQNGGETQYF.